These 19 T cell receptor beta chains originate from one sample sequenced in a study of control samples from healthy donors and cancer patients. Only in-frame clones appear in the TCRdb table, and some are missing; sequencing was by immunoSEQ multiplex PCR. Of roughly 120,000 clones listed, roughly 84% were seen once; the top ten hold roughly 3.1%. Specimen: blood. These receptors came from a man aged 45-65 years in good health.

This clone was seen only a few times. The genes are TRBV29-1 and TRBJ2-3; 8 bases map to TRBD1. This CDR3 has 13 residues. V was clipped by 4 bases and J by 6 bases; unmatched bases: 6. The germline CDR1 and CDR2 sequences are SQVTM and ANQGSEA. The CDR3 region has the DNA TGCAGCGTTGGTTCAGGGGGCGTGGATACGCAGTATTTT. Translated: CSVGSGGVDTQYF.

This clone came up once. This chain's CDR3 is CASSADFQETQYF. The CDR3, as DNA: TGTGCCAGCAGCGCGGACTTCCAAGAGACCCAGTACTTC. The chain links TRBV7-3 to TRBJ2-5, with TRBD2 as a possible D gene (5 bases). The CDR3 spans 13 residues. Germline CDR1 reads SGHTA; CDR2 reads FQGTGA. V was cut by 5 bases and J by 1 base, with 8 bases left in between.

As DNA, the CDR3 is TGTGCCAGCAGCGGGACTAGCGGGGTCTCCGGGGAGCTGTTTTTT. It translates to CASSGTSGVSGELFF. This chain uses TRBV9 with TRBJ2-2; 12 bases are shared with TRBD2. With 3 bases clipped from V and 6 bases from J, the junction kept 3 bases outside the gene matches. This CDR3 is 15 amino acids long. Germline CDR1 and CDR2: SGDLS and YYNGEE.

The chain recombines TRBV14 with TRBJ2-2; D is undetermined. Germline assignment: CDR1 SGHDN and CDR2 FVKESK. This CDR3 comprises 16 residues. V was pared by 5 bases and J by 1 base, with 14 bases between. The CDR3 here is CASSYLGLRNTGELFF. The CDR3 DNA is TGTGCCAGCAGCTATCTAGGGCTCCGGAACACCGGGGAGCTGTTTTTT.

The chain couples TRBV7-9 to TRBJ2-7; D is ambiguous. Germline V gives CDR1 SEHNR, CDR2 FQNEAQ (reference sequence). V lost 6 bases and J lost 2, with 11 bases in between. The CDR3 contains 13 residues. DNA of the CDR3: TGTGCCAGCAGTTTGGACCGCGCCTACGAGCAGTACTTC. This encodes CASSLDRAYEQYF.

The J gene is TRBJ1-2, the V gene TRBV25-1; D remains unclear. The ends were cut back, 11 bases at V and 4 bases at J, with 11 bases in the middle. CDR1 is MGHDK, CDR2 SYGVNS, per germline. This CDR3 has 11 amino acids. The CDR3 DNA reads TGTGCCTCTAATACGGGCTATGGCTACACCTTC. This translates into CASNTGYGYTF.

The DNA of the CDR3 is TGTGCCAGCGGTATACGGGGGGGCCAGTACGAGCAGTACTTC. Its protein is CASGIRGGQYEQYF. The V gene is TRBV28, the J gene TRBJ2-7, with 8 bases aligning to TRBD2. The CDR3 covers 14 residues. Looked up from germline, CDR1 is MDHEN and CDR2 is SYDVKM. The J segment lost 4 bases and the V segment lost 8 bases, leaving 10 bases of the junction unmatched.

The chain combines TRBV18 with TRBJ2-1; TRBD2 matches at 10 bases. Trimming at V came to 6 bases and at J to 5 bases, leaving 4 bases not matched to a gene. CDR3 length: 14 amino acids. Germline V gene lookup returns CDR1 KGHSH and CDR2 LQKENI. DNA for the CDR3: TGTGCCAGCTCCGGAACTAGCGGGGACAATGAGCAGTTCTTC. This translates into CASSGTSGDNEQFF.

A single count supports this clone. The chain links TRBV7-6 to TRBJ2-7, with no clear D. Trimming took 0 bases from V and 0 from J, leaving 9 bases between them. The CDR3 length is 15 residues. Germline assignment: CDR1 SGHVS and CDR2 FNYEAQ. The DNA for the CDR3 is TGTGCCAGCAGCTTAGCGGAGCCCTTCTCCTACGAGCAGTACTTC. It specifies CASSLAEPFSYEQYF.

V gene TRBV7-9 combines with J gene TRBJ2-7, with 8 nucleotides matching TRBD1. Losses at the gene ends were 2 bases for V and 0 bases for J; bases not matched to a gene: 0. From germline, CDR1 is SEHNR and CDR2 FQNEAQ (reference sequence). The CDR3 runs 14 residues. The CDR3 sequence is CASSLQGASYEQYF. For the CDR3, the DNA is TGTGCCAGCAGCTTACAGGGGGCCTCCTACGAGCAGTACTTC.

For the CDR3, the DNA is TGTGCCAGCAGAGGGCATCGCTCTGGGGCCAACGTCCTGACTTTC. Its protein product is CASRGHRSGANVLTF. J is TRBJ2-6 and V is TRBV6-5; D is undetermined. The CDR3 has 15 amino acids. From germline, CDR1 is MNHEY and CDR2 SVGAGI. Trimming took off 6 bases at V and 0 bases at J, with 9 bases between the two ends.

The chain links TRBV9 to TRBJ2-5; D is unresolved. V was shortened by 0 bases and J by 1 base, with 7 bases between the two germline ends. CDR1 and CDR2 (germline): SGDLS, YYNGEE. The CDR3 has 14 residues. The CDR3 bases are TGTGCCAGCAGCGTAGGTCAGATCCAAGAGACCCAGTACTTC. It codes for CASSVGQIQETQYF.

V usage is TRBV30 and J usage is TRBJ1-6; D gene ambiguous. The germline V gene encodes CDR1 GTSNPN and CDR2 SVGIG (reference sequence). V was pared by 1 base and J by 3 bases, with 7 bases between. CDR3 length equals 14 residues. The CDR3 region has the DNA TGTGCCTGGAGTGAACCGGGCTATAATTCACCCCTCCACTTT. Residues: CAWSEPGYNSPLHF.

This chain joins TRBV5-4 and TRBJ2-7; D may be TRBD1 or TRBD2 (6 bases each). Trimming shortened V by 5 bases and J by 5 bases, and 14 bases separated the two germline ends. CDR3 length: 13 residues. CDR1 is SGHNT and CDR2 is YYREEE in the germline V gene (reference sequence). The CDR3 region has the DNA TGTGCCAGCAGGGTAGGGGGGAAGAACGAGCAGTACTTC. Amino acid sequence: CASRVGGKNEQYF.

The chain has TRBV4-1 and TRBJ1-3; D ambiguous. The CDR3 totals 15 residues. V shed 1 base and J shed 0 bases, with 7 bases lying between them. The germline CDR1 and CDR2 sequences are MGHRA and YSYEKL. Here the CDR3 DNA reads TGCGCCAGCAGCCAAGGGTACAGCTCTGGAAACACCATATATTTT. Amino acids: CASSQGYSSGNTIYF.

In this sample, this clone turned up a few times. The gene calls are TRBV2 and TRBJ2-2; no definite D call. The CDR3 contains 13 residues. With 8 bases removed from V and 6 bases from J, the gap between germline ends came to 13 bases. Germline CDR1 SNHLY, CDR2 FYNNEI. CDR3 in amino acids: CASAKQAAGELFF. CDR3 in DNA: TGTGCCAGCGCCAAGCAGGCGGCCGGGGAGCTGTTTTTT. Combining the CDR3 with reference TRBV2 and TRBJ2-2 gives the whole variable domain EPEVTQTPSHQVTQMGQEVILRCVPISNHLYFYWYRQILGQKVEFLVSFYNNEISEKSEIFDDQFSVERPDGSNFTLKIRSTKLEDSAMYFCASAKQAAGELFFGEGSRLTVL.

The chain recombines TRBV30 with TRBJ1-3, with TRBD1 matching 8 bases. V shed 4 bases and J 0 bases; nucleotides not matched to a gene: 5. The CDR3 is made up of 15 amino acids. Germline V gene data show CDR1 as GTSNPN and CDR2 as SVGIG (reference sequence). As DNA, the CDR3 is TGTGCCTGGAATGACAGGGGATACTCTGGAAACACCATATATTTT. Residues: CAWNDRGYSGNTIYF.

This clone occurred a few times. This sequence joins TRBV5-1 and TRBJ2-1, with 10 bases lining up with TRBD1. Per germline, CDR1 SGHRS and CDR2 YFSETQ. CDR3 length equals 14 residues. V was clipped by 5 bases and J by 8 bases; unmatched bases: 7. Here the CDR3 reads CASSRQGARDEQFF. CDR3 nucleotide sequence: TGCGCCAGCAGTCGACAGGGGGCCAGGGATGAGCAGTTCTTC.

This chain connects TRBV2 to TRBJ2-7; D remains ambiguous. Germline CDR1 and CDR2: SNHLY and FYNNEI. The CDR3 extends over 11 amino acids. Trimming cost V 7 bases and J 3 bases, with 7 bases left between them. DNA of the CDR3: TGTGCCAGCACAACGGTCTACGAGCAGTACTTC. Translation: CASTTVYEQYF.